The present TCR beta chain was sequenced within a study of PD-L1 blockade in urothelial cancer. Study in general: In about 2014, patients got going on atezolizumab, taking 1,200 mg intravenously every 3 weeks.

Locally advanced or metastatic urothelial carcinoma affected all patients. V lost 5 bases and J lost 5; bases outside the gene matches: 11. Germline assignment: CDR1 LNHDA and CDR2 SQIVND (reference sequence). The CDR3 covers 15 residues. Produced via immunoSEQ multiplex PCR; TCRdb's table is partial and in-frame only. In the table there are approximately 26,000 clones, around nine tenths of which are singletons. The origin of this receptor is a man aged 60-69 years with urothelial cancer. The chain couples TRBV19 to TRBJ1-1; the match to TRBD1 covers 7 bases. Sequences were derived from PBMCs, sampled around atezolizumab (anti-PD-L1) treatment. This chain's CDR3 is CASSPQHRGETEAFF. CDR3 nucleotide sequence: TGTGCCAGTAGTCCACAACACAGGGGCGAAACTGAAGCTTTCTTT. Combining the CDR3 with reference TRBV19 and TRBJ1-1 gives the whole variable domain DGGITQSPKYLFRKEGQNVTLSCEQNLNHDAMYWYRQDPGQGLRLIYYSQIVNDFQKGDIAEGYSVSREKKESFPLTVTSAQKNPTAFYLCASSPQHRGETEAFFGQGTRLTVV.